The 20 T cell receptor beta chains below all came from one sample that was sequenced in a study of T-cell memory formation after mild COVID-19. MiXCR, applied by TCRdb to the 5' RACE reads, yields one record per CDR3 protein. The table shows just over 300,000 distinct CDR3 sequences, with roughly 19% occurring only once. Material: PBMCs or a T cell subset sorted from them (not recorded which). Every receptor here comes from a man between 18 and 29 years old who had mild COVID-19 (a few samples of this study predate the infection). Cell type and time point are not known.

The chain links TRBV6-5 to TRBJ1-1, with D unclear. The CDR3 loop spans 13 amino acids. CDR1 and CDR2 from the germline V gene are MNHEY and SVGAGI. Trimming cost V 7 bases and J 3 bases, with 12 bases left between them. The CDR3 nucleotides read TGTGCCAGCATCCCGTCCGGGGACACTGAAGCTTTCTTT. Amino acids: CASIPSGDTEAFF.

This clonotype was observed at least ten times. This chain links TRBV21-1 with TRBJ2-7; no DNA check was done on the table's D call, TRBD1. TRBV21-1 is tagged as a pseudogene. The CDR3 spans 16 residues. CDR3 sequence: CASSKDRERMTYEQYV. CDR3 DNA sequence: TGTGCCAGCAGCAAAGATCGGGAACGGATGACCTACGAGCAGTACGTC.

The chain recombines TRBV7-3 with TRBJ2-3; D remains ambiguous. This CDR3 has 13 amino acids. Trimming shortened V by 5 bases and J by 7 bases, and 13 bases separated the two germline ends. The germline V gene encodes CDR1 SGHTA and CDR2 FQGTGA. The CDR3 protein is CASSPESANTQYF. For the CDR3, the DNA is TGTGCCAGCAGCCCAGAGTCGGCCAATACGCAGTATTTT.

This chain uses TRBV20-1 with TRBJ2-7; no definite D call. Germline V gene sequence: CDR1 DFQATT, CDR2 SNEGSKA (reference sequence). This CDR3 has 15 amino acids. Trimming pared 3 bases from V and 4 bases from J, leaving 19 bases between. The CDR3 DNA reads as TGCAGTGCTAGTTTGTTTTCCAGACCCGGATACGAGCAGTACTTC. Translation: CSASLFSRPGYEQYF.

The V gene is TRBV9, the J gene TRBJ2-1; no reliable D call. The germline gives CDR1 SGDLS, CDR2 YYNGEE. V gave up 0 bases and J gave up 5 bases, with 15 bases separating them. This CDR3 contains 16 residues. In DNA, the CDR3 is TGTGCCAGCAGCGTAGAGCCGAGCCTAACGGACAATGAGCAGTTCTTC. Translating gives CASSVEPSLTDNEQFF.

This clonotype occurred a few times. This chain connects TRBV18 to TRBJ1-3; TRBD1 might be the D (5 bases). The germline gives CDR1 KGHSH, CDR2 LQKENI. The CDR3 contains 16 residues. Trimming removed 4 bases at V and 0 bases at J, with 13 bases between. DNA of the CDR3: TGTGCCAGCTCACTGACGACAGACTCCTCTGGAAACACCATATATTTT. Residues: CASSLTTDSSGNTIYF.

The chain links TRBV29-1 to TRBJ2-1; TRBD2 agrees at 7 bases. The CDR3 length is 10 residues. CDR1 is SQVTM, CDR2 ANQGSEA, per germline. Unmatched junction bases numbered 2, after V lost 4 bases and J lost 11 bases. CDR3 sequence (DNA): TGCAGCGTTGTAGGGACTAAGCAGTTCTTC. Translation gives CSVVGTKQFF.

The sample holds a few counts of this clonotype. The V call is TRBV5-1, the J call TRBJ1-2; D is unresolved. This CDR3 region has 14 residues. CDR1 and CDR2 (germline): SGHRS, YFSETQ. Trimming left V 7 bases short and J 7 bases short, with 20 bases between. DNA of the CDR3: TGCGCCAGCGGGAATCCGACCGATAATCCTGGCTACACCTTC. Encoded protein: CASGNPTDNPGYTF.

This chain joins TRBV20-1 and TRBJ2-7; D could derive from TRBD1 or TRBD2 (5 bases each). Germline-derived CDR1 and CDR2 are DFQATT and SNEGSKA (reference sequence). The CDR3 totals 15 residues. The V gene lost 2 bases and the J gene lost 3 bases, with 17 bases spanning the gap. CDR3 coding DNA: TGCAGTGCTAGAATCCCCCAACGGGGCAACTACGAGCAGTACGTC. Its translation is CSARIPQRGNYEQYV.

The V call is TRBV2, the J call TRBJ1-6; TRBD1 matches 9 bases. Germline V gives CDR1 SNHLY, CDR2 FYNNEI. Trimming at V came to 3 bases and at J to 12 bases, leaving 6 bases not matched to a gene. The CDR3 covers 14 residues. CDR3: CASSEDRGWKPLHF. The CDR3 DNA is TGTGCCAGCAGTGAGGACAGGGGATGGAAACCCCTCCACTTT.

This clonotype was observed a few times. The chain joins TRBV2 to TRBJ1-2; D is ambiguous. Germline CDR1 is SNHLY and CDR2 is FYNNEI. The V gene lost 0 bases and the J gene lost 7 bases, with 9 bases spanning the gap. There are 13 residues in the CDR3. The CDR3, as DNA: TGTGCCAGCAGTGAAGCGAGTGCCGCTGGCTACACCTTC. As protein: CASSEASAAGYTF.

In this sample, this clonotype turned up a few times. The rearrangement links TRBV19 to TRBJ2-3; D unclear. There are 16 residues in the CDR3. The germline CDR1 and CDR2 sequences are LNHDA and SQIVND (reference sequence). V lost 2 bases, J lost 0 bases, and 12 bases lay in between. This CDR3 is CASSIRRSTSTDTQYF. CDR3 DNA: TGTGCCAGTAGTATAAGGCGGTCGACTAGCACAGATACGCAGTATTTT.

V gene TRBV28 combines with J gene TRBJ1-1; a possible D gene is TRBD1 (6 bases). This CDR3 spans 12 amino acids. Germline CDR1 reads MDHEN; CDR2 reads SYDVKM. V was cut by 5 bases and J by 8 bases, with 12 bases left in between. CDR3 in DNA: TGTGCCAGCAGTCCCCCCGGGACAGAAGCTTTCTTT. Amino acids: CASSPPGTEAFF. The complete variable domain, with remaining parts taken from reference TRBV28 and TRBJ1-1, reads DVKVTQSSRYLVKRTGEKVFLECVQDMDHENMFWYRQDPGLGLRLIYFSYDVKMKEKGDIPEGYSVSREKKERFSLILESASTNQTSMYLCASSPPGTEAFFGQGTRLTVV.

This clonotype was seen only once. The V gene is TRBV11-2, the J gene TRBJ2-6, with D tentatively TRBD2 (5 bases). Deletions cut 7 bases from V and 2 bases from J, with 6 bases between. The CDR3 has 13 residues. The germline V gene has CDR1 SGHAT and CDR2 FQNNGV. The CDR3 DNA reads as TGTGCCAGCACCGGGACTGGGGCCAACGTCCTGACTTTC. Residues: CASTGTGANVLTF. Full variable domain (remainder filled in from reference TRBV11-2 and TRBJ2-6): EAGVAQSPRYKIIEKRQSVAFWCNPISGHATLYWYQQILGQGPKLLIQFQNNGVVDDSQLPKDRFSAERLKGVDSTLKIQPAKLEDSAVYLCASTGTGANVLTFGAGSRLTVL.

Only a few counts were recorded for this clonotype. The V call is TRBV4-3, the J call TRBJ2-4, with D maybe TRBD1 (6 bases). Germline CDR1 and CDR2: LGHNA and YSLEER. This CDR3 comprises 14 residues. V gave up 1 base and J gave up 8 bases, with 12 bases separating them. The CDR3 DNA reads TGCGCCAGCAGCCAAGCCGGACAGAGGGACATTCAGTACTTC. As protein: CASSQAGQRDIQYF.

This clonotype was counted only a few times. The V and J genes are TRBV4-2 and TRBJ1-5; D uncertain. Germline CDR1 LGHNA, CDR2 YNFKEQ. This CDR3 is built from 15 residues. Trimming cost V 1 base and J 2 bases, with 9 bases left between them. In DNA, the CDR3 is TGTGCCAGCAGCCAAGTTGAGTCAGGCAATCAGCCCCAGCATTTT. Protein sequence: CASSQVESGNQPQHF.

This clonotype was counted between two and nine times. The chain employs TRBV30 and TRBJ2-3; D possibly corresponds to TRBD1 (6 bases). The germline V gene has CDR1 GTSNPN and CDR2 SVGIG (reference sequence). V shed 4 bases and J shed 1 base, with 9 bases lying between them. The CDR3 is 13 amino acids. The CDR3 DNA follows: TGTGCCTGGAAGTGGACAGGCACAGATACGCAGTATTTT. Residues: CAWKWTGTDTQYF.

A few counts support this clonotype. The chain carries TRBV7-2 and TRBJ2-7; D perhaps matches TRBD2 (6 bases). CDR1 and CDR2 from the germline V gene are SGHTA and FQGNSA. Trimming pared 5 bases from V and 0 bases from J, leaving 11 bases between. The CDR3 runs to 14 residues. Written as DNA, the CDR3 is TGTGCCAGCAGCGCCGCGACTAGCTCCTACGAGCAGTACGTC. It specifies CASSAATSSYEQYV.

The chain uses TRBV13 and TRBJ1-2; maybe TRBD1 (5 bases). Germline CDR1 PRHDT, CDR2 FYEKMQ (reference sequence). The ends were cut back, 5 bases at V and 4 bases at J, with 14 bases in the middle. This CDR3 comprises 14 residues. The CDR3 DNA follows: TGTGCCAGCAGCGGATCACAGGAGACCTATGGCTACACCTTC. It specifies CASSGSQETYGYTF.

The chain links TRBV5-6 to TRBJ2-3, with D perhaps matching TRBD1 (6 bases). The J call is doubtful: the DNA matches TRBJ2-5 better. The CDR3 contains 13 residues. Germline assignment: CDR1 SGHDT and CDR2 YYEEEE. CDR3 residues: CASRSTGAETQYF. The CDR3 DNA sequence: TGTGCCAGCAGATCGACAGGAGCGGAGACCCAGTACTTC.